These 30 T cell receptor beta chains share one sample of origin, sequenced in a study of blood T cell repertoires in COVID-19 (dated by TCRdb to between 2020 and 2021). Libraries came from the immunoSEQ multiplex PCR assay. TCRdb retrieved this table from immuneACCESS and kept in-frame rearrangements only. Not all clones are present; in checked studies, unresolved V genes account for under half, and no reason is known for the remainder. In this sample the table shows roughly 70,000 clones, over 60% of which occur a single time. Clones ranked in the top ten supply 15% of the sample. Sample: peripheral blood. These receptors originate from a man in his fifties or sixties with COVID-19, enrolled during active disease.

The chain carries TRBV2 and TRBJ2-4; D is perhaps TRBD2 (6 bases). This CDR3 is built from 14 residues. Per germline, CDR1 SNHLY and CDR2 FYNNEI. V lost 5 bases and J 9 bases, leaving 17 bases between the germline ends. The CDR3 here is CASSSTVGGGIQYF. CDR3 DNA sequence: TGTGCCAGCAGTTCCACCGTTGGGGGAGGCATTCAGTACTTC.

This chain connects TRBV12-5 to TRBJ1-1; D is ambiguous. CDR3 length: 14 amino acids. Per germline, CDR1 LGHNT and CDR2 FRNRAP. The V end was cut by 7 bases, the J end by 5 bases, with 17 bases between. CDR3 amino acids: CASARARGGTEAFF. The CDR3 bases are TGTGCTAGTGCCCGGGCGCGAGGAGGTACTGAAGCTTTCTTT.

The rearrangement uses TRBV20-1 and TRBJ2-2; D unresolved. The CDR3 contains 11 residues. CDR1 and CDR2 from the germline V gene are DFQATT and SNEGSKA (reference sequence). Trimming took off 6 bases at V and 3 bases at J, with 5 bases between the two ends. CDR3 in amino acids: CSAYDTGELFF. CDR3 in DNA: TGCAGTGCGTATGACACCGGGGAGCTGTTTTTT.

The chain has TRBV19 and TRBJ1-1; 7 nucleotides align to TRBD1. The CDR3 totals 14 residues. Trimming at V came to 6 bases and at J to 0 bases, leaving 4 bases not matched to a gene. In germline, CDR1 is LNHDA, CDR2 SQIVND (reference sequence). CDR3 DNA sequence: TGTGCCAGTAGGAAGACAGGGATGAACACTGAAGCTTTCTTT. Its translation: CASRKTGMNTEAFF.

The DNA for the CDR3 is TGCAGCGTTGGAGGCTGGACAGGGGCGATCACAGATACGCAGTATTTT. Protein sequence: CSVGGWTGAITDTQYF. The J gene is TRBJ2-3, the V gene TRBV29-1; TRBD1 matches 9 bases. Looked up from germline, CDR1 is SQVTM and CDR2 is ANQGSEA. This CDR3 contains 16 residues. V trimming: 4 bases; J trimming: 2 bases; junction bases outside the gene matches: 10.

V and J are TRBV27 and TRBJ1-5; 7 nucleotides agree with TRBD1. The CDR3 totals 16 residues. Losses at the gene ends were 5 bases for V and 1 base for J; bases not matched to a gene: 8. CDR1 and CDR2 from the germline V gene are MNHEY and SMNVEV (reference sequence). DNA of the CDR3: TGTGCCAGCAGTCTCAGACAGGGCGGGAGCAATCAGCCCCAGCATTTT. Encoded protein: CASSLRQGGSNQPQHF.

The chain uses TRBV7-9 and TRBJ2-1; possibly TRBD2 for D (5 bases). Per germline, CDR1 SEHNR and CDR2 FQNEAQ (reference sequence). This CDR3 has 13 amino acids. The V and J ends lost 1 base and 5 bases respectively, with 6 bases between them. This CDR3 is CASSLGGHNEQFF. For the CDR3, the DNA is TGTGCCAGCAGCTTAGGCGGGCACAATGAGCAGTTCTTC.

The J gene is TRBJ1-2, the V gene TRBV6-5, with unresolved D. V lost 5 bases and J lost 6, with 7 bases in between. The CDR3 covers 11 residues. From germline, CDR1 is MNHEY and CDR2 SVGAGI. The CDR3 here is CASSIRDGYTF. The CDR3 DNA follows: TGTGCCAGCAGTATACGGGATGGCTACACCTTC.

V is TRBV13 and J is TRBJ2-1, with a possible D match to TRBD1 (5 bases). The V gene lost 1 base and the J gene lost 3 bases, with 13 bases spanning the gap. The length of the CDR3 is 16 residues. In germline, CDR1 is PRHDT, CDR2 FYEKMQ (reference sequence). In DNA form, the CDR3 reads TGTGCCAGCAGCTTAGAGGTAGGGGTTCACTACAATGAGCAGTTCTTC. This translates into CASSLEVGVHYNEQFF.

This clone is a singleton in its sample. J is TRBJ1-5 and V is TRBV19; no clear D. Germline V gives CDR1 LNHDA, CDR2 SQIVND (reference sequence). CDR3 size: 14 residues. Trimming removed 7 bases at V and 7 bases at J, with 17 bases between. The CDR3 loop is CASKMGPGPQPQHF. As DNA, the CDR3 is TGTGCCAGTAAAATGGGCCCTGGGCCCCAGCCCCAGCATTTT.

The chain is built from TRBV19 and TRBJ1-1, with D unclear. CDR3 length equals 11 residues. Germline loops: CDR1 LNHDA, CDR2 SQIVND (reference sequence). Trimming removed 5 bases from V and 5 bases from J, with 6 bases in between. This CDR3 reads CASSRSTEAFF. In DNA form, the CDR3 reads TGTGCCAGTAGTCGGTCGACTGAAGCTTTCTTT.

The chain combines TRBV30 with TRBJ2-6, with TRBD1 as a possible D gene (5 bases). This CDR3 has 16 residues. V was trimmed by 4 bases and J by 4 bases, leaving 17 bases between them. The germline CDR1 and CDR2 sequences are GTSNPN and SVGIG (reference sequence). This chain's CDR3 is CAWTLRGRSGANVLTF. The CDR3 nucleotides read TGTGCCTGGACCCTAAGGGGAAGATCGGGGGCCAACGTCCTGACTTTC.

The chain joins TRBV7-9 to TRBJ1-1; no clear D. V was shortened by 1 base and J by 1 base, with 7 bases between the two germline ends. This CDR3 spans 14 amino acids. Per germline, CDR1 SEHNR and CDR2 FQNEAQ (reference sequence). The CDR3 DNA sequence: TGTGCCAGCAGCTTAGTGGGCCCGAACACTGAAGCTTTCTTT. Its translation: CASSLVGPNTEAFF.

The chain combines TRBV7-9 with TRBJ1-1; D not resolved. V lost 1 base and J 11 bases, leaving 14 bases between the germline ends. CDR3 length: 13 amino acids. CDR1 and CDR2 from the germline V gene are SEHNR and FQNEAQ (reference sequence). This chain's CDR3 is CASSLEPGGPAFF. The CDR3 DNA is TGTGCCAGCAGCTTAGAGCCCGGAGGCCCGGCTTTCTTT.

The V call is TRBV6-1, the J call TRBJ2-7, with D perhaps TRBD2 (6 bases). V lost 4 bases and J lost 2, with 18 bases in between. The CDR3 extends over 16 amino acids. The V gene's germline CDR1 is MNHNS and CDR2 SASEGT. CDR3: CASSARYSGTPYEQYF. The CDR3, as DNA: TGTGCCAGCAGTGCCAGATATTCCGGGACTCCCTACGAGCAGTACTTC.

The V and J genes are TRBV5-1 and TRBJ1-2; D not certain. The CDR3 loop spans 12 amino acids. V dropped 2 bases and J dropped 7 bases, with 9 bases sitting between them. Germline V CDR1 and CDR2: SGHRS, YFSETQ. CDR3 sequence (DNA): TGCGCCAGCAGCTTCGGGGAGAGTGGCTACACCTTC. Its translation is CASSFGESGYTF.

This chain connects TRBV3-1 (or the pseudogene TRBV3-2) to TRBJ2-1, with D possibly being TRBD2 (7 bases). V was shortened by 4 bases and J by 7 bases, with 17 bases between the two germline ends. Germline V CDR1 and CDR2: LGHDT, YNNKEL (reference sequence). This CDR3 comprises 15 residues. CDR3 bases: TGTGCCAGCAGCCCCTACCGGCGGGGGCTTAATGAGCAGTTCTTC. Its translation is CASSPYRRGLNEQFF.

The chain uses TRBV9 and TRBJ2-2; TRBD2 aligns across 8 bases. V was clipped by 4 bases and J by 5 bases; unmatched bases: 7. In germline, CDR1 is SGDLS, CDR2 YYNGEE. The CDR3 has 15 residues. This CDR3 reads CASSSGTSLTGELFF. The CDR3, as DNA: TGTGCCAGCAGCTCCGGGACTAGTCTTACCGGGGAGCTGTTTTTT.

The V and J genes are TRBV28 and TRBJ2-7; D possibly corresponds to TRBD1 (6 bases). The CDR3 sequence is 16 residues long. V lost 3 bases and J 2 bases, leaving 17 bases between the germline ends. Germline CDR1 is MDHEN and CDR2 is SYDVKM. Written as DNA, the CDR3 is TGTGCCAGCAGTTTCCCTTCTGACAGGAACACCTACGAGCAGTACTTC. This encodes CASSFPSDRNTYEQYF. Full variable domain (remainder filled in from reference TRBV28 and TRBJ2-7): DVKVTQSSRYLVKRTGEKVFLECVQDMDHENMFWYRQDPGLGLRLIYFSYDVKMKEKGDIPEGYSVSREKKERFSLILESASTNQTSMYLCASSFPSDRNTYEQYFGPGTRLTVT.

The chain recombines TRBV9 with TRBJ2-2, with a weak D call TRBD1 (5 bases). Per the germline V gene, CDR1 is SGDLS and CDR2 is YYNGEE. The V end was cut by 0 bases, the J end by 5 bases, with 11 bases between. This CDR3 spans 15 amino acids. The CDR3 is CASSVAAGKTGELFF. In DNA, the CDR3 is TGTGCCAGCAGCGTAGCGGCAGGGAAAACCGGGGAGCTGTTTTTT.

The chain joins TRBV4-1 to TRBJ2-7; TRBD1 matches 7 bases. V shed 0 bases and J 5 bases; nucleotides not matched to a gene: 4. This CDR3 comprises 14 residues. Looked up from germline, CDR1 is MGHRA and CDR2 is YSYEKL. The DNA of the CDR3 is TGCGCCAGCAGCCAAGAGGGCAGGGGGAACGAGCAGTACTTC. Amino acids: CASSQEGRGNEQYF.

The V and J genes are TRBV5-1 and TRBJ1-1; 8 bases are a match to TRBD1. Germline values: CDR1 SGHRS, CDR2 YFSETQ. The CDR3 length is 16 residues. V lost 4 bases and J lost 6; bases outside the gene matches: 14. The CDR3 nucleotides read TGCGCCAGCAGCGGTAACCCCGGGACAGGAAATTCTGAAGCTTTCTTT. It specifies CASSGNPGTGNSEAFF.

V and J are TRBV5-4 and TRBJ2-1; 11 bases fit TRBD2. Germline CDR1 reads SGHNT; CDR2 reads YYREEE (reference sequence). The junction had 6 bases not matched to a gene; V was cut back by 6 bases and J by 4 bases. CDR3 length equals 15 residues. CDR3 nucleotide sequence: TGTGCCAGCATAGGGGGGACTAGCGGATACAATGAGCAGTTCTTC. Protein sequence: CASIGGTSGYNEQFF. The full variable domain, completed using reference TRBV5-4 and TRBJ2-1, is ETGVTQSPTHLIKTRGQQVTLRCSSQSGHNTVSWYQQALGQGPQFIFQYYREEENGRGNFPPRFSGLQFPNYSSELNVNALELDDSALYLCASIGGTSGYNEQFFGPGTRLTVL.

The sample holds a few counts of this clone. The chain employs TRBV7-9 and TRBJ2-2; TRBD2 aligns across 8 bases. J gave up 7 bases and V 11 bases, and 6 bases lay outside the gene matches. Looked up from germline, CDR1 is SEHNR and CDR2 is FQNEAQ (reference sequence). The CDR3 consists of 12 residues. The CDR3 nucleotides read TGTGCCTCGGGAGGGCCTAACGGGGAGCTGTTTTTT. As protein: CASGGPNGELFF.

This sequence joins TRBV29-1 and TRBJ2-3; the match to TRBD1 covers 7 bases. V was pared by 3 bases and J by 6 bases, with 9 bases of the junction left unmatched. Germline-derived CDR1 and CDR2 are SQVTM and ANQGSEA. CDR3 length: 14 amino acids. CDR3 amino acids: CSVEGTGEIDTQYF. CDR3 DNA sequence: TGCAGCGTTGAGGGAACAGGGGAGATCGATACGCAGTATTTT.

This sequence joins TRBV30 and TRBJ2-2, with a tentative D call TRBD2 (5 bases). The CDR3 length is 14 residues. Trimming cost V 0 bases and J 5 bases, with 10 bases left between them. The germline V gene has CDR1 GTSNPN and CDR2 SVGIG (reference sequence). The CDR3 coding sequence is TGTGCCTGGAGTGTAGCGGTTTTGACCGGGGAGCTGTTTTTT. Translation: CAWSVAVLTGELFF. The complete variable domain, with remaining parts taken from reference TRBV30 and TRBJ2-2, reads SQTIHQWPATLVQPVGSPLSLECTVEGTSNPNLYWYRQAAGRGLQLLFYSVGIGQISSEVPQNLSASRPQDRQFILSSKKLLLSDSGFYLCAWSVAVLTGELFFGEGSRLTVL.

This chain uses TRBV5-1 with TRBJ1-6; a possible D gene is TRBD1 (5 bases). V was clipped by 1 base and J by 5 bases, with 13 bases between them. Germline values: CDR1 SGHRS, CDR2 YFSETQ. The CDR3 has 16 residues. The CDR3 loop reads CASSLSGPGNNSPLHF. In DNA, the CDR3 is TGCGCCAGCAGCTTGTCCGGCCCAGGGAATAATTCACCCCTCCACTTT.

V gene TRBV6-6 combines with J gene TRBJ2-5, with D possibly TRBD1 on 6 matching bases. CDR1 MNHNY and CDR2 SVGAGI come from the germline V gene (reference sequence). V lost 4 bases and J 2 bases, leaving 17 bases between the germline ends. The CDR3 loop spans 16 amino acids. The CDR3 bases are TGTGCCAGCAGTTTGCGCCCCGGGACAATTCAAGAGACCCAGTACTTC. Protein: CASSLRPGTIQETQYF.

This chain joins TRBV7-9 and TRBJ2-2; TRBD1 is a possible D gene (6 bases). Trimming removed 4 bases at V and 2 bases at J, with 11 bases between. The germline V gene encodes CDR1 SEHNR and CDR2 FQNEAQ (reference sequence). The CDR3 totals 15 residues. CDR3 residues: CASSYRDTNTGELFF. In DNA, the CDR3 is TGTGCCAGCAGCTACAGGGATACAAACACCGGGGAGCTGTTTTTT.

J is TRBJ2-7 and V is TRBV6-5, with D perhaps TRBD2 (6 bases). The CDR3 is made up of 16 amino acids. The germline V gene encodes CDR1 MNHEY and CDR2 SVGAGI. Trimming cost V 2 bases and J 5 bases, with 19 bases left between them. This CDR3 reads CASSYESGTPRDEQYF. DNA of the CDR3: TGTGCCAGCAGTTACGAGTCCGGGACTCCACGGGACGAGCAGTACTTC.